This T cell receptor (beta chain) was retrieved from a study of shared clonotypes between healthy human individuals. Study conclusions and caveats: A few donors held about 5.1% of naive CD4 clonotypes in common.

The germline V gene has CDR1 LNHDA and CDR2 SQIVND (reference sequence). This CDR3 comprises 14 residues. Trimming cost V 9 bases and J 8 bases; bases outside gene matches: 13. Several immunoSEQ plates held equal portions of the genomic DNA taken from each subset. Authors' processing steps: ImmunoSEQ gave junction-only sequences without quality scores, so filtering differed. Here immunoSEQ multiplex PCR was the method, and the copy in TCRdb shows in-frame clones only, minus some. V, J and clone size reflect that table, while D and trimming were determined from the DNA. Seen here are around 300,000 clones, 80% to 90% observed once, and the top ten hold 15% to 20%. This clone was found once. What it binds is unknown.

The gene calls are TRBV19 and TRBJ1-1; 9 positions agree with TRBD1. The TCR originated in a man aged 18 to 29 in good health. Specimen: memory CD8+ T cells sorted from blood. Indicated subset: CD45RO+ cells pooled with CCR7-negative TemRA cells. The CDR3, as DNA: TGTGCCAGCCGGATGAGGGACAGGGAGGCCGAAGCTTTCTTT. Its protein is CASRMRDREAEAFF.